The rows below give T cell receptor beta chains drawn from one sample of a study of OX40 agonist ivuxolimab in advanced cancers. Measured with immunoSEQ multiplex PCR; TCRdb has only the in-frame clones, and not every one. The sample yields tens of thousands of clones, 80% to 90% seen once. The sample here was CD4+ or CD8+ T cells sorted from blood, taken in a trial of the OX40 agonist ivuxolimab. The receptors shown here come from an adult with an advanced solid tumor such as melanoma, head and neck, liver or kidney cancer. Both conserved end residues are part of each CDR3.

TRBV18	CASSPMNTGELFF
TRBV28	CASRSGTGLSYEQYF
TRBV9	CASSVDPFGARDNYGYTF
TRBV29-1	CSTRQGLVRTDTQYF
TRBV20-1	CSASGVQGYTF
TRBV10-3	CAISDLAYEQYF
TRBV5-1	CASSSGPGSNTEAFF
TRBV11-2	CASSLGDATNEKLFF
TRBV27	CASSTDRLGENTEAFF
TRBV29-1	CSGAKGREQYF
TRBV6-5	CASSSTGGEQFF
TRBV9	CASSVSANTEAFF
TRBV6-5	CASSYSGLSGGETQYF
TRBV5-1	CASSSTMWGDTRYF
TRBV28	CAVGLAKNIQYF
TRBV28	CASRVQGAIYGYTF
TRBV9	CASSREGLSGYTF
TRBV7-8	CASSLGQFGSNQPQHF
TRBV7-6	CASSPVGETQYF
TRBV18	CASSPRTGGSNEQFF
TRBV4-2	CASSPRQGYGYTF
TRBV5-1	CASSPGQTYNEQFF
TRBV5-1	CASRRGADQPQHF
TRBV7-9	CASSLVEQSYEQYF